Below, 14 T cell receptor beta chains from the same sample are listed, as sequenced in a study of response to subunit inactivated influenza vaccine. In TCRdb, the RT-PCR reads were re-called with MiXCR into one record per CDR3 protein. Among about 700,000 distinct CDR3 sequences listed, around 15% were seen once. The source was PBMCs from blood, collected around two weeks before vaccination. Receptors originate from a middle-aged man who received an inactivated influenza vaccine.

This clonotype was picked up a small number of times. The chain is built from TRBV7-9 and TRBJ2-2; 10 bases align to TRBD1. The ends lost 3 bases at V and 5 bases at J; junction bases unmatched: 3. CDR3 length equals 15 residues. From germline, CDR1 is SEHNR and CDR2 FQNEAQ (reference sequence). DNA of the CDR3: TGTGCCAGCAGCTTTGGGACAGGGGAGACCGGGGAGCTGTTTTTT. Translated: CASSFGTGETGELFF. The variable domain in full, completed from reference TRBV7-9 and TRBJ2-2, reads DTGVSQNPRHKITKRGQNVTFRCDPISEHNRLYWYRQTLGQGPEFLTYFQNEAQLEKSRLLSDRFSAERPKGSFSTLEIQRTEQGDSAMYLCASSFGTGETGELFFGEGSRLTVL.

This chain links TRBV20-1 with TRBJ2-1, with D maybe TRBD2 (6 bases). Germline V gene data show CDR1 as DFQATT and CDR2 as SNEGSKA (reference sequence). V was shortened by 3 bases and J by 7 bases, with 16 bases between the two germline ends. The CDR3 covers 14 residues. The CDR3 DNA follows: TGCAGTGCTAGTCCCGGCGGGGTAGGTAATGAGCAGTTCTTC. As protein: CSASPGGVGNEQFF.

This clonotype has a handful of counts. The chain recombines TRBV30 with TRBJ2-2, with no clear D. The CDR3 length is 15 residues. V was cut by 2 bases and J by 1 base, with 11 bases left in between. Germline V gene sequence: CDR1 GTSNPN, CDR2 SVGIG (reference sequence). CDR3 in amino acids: CAWSSATVNTGELFF. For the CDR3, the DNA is TGTGCCTGGAGTTCCGCGACGGTGAACACCGGGGAGCTGTTTTTT. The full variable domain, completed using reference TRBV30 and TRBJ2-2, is SQTIHQWPATLVQPVGSPLSLECTVEGTSNPNLYWYRQAAGRGLQLLFYSVGIGQISSEVPQNLSASRPQDRQFILSSKKLLLSDSGFYLCAWSSATVNTGELFFGEGSRLTVL.

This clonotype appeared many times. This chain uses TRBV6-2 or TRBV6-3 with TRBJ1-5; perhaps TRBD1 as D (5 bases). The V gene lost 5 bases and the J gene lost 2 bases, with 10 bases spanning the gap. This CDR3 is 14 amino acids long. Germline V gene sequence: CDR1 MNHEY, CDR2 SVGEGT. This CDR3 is CASSRRDGNQPQHF. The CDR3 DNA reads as TGTGCCAGCAGTCGCAGGGACGGCAATCAGCCCCAGCATTTT.

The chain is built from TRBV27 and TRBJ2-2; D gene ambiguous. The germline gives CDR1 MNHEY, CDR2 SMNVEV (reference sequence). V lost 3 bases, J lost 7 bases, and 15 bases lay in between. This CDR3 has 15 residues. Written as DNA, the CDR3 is TGTGCCAGCAGTTTCGGGCCCGCAGGTGACGGGGAGCTGTTTTTT. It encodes CASSFGPAGDGELFF.

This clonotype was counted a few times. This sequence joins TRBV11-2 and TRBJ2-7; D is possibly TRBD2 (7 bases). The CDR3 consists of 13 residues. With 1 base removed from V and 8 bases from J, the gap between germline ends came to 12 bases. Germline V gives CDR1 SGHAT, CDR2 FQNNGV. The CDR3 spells CASSLGGGVQQYF. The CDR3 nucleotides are TGTGCCAGCAGCTTAGGAGGGGGGGTCCAGCAGTACTTC.

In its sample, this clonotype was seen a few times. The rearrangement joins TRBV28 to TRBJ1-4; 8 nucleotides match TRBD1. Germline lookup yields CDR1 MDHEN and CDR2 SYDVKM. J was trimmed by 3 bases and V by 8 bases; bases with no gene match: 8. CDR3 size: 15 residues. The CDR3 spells CASGDQGAANEKLFF. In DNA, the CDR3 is TGTGCCAGCGGGGATCAGGGGGCGGCTAATGAAAAACTGTTTTTT.

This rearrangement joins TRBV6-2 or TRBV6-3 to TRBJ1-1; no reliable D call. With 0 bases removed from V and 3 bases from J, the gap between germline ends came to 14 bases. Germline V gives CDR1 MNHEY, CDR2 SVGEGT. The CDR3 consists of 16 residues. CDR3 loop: CASSYSSYQRYTEAFF. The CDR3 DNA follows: TGTGCCAGCAGTTACTCAAGCTATCAGCGCTACACTGAAGCTTTCTTT.

This CDR3 is CSAQAHSNQPQHF. CDR3 bases: TGCAGCGCACAGGCCCATAGCAATCAGCCCCAGCATTTT. The J gene is TRBJ1-5, the V gene TRBV20-1; D perhaps matches TRBD1 (5 bases). CDR1 is DFQATT, CDR2 SNEGSKA, per germline (reference sequence). The CDR3 has 13 residues.

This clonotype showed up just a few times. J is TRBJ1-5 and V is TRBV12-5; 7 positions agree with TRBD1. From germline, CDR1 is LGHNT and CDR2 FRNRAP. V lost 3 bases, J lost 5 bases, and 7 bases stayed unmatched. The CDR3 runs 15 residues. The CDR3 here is CASGFETGYDQPQHF. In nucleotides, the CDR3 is TGTGCTAGTGGTTTTGAGACAGGGTACGATCAGCCCCAGCATTTT. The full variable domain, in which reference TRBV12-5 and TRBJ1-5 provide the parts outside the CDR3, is DARVTQTPRHKVTEMGQEVTMRCQPILGHNTVFWYRQTMMQGLELLAYFRNRAPLDDSGMPKDRFSAEMPDATLATLKIQPSEPRDSAVYFCASGFETGYDQPQHFGDGTRLSIL.

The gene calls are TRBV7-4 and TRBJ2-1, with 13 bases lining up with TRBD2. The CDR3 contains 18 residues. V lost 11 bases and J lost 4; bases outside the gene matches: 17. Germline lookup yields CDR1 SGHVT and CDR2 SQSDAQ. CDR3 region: CASSKGYVTSGRYNEQFF. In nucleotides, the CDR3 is TGTGCCTCCTCCAAAGGCTATGTGACTAGCGGGAGGTACAATGAGCAGTTCTTC.

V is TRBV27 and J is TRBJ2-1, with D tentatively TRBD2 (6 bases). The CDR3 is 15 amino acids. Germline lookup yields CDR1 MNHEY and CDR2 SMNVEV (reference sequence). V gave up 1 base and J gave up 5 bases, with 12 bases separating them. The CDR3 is CASSLLVGGDNEQFF. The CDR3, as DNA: TGTGCCAGCAGTTTATTAGTGGGAGGCGACAATGAGCAGTTCTTC.

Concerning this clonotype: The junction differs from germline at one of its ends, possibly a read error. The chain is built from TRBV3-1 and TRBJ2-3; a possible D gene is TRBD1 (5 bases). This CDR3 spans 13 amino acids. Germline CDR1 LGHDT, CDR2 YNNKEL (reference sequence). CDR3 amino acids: CASSQDRRGTRYF. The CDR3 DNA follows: TGTGCCAGCAGCCAAGATCGAAGGGGAACGCGGTATTTT.

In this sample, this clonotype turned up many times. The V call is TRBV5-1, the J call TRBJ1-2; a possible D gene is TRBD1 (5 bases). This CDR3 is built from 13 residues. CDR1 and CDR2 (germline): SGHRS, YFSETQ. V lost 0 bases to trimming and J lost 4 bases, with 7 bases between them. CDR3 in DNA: TGCGCCAGCAGCTTGGCCGACAGCTATGGCTACACCTTC. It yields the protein CASSLADSYGYTF.